This T cell receptor beta chain was captured in a study of memory CD4+ T cells and cytomegalovirus serostatus (dated by TCRdb to 2018 to 2020). Regarding the complete study: The 33 healthy Belgian adults in the cohort included 9 who were CMV seropositive and roughly 25 who were CMV seronegative. To replicate a published TCR-based CMV serostatus classifier, the study sequenced CD4+ memory TCRbeta repertoires from a Belgian cohort whose cytomegalovirus serostatus was known. The paper as a whole reports these results and caveats: The results were interpreted as suggesting that the CMV-associated TCR signature is largely present in the CD4+ memory repertoire. CMV serostatus prediction reached a median bootstrapped AUC of roughly 0.96 with the original framework and 0.9 to 0.93 with a US-trained random forest. Only CD4+CD45RO+ memory cells were sequenced, unlike the original study, which covered naive and memory CD4+ and CD8+ populations. Of over 150 previously reported CMV-associated TCRbeta sequences, around 70 appeared in the CD4+ memory repertoires, each in one to five individuals. On the Belgian cohort, the classifier built on the original framework reached a median bootstrapped AUC of about 0.96, with a 95% CI of 0.76-1.00.

The Quick-DNA Microprep Kit was used to extract genomic DNA from the sorted cells. TCRbeta DNA was amplified with the immunoSEQ hsTCRbeta kit following the manufacturer's protocol. TCRbeta libraries were sequenced on an Illumina MiSeq instrument. Under the source paper's analysis protocol: Removing out-of-frame sequences left 2,204,828 distinct TCRbeta sequences, an average of approximately 65,000 per individual. Each individual was scored using the number of some 150 previously reported CMV-associated TCRbeta sequences that the individual carried and the total number of productive distinct TCRbeta sequences. A beta-binomial model was reimplemented in Python, and random forests from scikit-learn, run with default parameters, were trained on data from the US cohort. Classifier performance on the Belgian cohort was summarized as median AUC with percentile confidence intervals calculated over 10,000 bootstrap iterations. TCRdb holds this immuneACCESS table with in-frame rearrangements only. Some clones are missing; in checked studies, unresolved V genes explain under half, and the rest has no known cause. For V, J and clone size, that table is used; D and trimming come from the DNA. Within this sample are 46,000 or so clones, with roughly 80% of them counted one time only. Jointly, the top ten make up around 0.61% of the sample.

The junction shows trimming of 6 bases on V and 3 bases on J, plus 14 bases between the germline ends. The germline V gene yields MNHEY for CDR1 and SVGAGI for CDR2. Reading from cysteine to phenylalanine, the CDR3 counts 14 amino acids. The CDR3 DNA has 42 bases and is translated from base 1. Remarks on this clone: It lacks a known antigen. One base away there is no much larger clone; base qualities are not given.

A FACSAria II was used to sort memory CD4+ T cells, defined as single viable CD3+CD4+CD8-CD45RO+ cells. CMV serostatus was assessed using a Roche Elecsys assay, by which serum IgG against CMV pp150, pp28, p38 and p52 was detected. After the samples were thawed, total CD4+ T cells were enriched through positive selection using CD4 magnetic microbeads. The samples came from a different study that was designed specifically to examine the CD4+ T cell memory repertoire. Peripheral blood mononuclear cells were isolated and cryopreserved according to standard operating procedures, and serum was stored at -80 degrees C. CD3-PerCP (BW264/56), CD4-APC (RPA-T4), CD45RO-PE (UCHT1) and CD8-Pacific Orange (3B5) antibodies were used for staining, and non-viable cells were excluded with Sytox blue.

Recombination linked TRBV6-5 to TRBJ1-2; too little of a D gene remains to name it. The clonotype originates from an adult in good health and CMV-seronegative. Input material: memory CD4+ T cells from blood. The nucleotide sequence reads TGTGCCAGCAGCTATCGGGCTATCGACTATGGCTACACCTTC. This is translated as CASSYRAIDYGYTF.